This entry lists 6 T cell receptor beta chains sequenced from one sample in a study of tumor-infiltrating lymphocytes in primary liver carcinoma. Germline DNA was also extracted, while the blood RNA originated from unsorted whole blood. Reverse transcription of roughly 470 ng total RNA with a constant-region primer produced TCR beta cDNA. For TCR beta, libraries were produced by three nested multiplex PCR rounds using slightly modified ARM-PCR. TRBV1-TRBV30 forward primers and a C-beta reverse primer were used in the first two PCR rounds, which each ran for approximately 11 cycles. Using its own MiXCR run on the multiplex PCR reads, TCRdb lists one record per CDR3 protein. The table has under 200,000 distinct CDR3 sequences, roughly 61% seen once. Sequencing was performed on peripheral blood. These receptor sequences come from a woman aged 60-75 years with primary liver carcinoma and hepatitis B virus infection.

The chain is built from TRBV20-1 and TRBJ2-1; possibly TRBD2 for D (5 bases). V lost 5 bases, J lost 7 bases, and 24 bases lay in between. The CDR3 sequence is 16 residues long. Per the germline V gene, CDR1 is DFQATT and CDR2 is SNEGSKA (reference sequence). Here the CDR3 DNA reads TGCAGTGCTCCACCTAGGGTAATGGGAGTAAGAAATGAGCAGTTCTTC. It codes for CSAPPRVMGVRNEQFF.

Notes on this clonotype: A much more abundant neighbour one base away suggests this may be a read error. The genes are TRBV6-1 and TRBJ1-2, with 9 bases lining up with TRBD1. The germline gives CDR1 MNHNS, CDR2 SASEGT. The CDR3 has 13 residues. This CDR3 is CASSETGQGGYAF. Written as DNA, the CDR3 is TGTGCCAGCAGTGAAACGGGACAGGGTGGCTACGCCTTC.

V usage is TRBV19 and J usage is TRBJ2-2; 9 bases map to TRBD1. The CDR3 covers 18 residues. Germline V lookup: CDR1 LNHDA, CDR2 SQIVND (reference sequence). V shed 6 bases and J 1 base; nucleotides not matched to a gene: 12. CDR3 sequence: CASRPRQGGTVNTGELFF. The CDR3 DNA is TGTGCCAGTAGGCCCAGACAGGGGGGTACGGTGAACACCGGGGAGCTGTTTTTT.

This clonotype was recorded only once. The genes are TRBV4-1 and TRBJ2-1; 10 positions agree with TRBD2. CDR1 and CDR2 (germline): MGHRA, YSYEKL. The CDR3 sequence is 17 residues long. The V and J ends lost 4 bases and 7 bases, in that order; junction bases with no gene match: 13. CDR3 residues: CASSPLIPSGSGNEQFF. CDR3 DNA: TGCGCCAGCAGCCCTCTGATACCTAGCGGGAGCGGAAATGAGCAGTTCTTC.

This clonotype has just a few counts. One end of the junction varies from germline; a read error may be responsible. The CDR3 reads CASSQVEGISGNAIYF. The CDR3 bases are TGTGCCAGCAGCCAAGTTGAGGGGATCTCTGGAAACGCCATATATTTT. The chain recombines TRBV4-2 with TRBJ1-3; D possibly corresponds to TRBD1 (5 bases). Germline CDR1 is LGHNA and CDR2 is YNFKEQ. The CDR3 sequence is 16 residues long.

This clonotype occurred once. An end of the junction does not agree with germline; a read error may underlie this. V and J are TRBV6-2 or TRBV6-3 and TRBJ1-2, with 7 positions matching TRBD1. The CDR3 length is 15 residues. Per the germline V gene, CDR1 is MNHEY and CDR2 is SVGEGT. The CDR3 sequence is CASSKGGEGNYDYTF. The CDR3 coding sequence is TGTGCCAGCAGCAAAGGGGGCGAGGGTAACTATGACTACACCTTC.